This T cell receptor (beta chain) was captured by sequencing in a study of T cells after yellow fever vaccination. General study points: It was a weaker secondary response, yet one that peaked faster, at day 5 versus 15.

CDR3 length: 15 residues. V gave up 5 bases and J gave up 2 bases, with 15 bases separating them. In germline, CDR1 is SGHTA, CDR2 FQGNSA. This clonotype was observed a handful of times. Using its own MiXCR run on the 5' RACE reads, TCRdb lists one record per CDR3 protein. The repertoire holds some 80,000 distinct CDR3 sequences, with roughly 14% as singletons. This rearrangement joins TRBV7-2 to TRBJ1-2, with no clear D. The sequence came from a man younger than 35 who received the YFV17D yellow fever vaccine. The material sequenced was CD8+ T cells not binding an NS4B(214-222) dextramer, sorted from PBMCs, taken 21 days after the first yellow fever vaccination. The CDR3 DNA is TGTGCCAGCAGCCCAGACGGCACAGCCAACTATGGCTACACCTTC. It codes for CASSPDGTANYGYTF.